Listed below are T cell receptor beta chains from one sample, sequenced in a study of blood T cell repertoires in COVID-19. This table comes from immunoSEQ multiplex PCR, and its TCRdb copy is limited to in-frame clones, with some not included. Of some 140,000 clones listed, approximately 80% are singletons. Sequences were obtained from peripheral blood. These receptors were taken from an elderly man with acute or convalescent COVID-19. Each CDR3 is given with its conserved first and last residue. Each record gives: V gene, J gene, D gene, clone size, CDR3 protein, CDR3 DNA. A D gene is named only where the DNA matches it firmly. Size values are once, few and many counts, or a class for expanded clones, and some rows have none.

TRBV28	TRBJ1-3	TRBD1	once	CASSTLRTGDFGNTIYF	TGTGCCAGCAGTACACTTAGGACAGGGGATTTTGGAAACACCATATATTTT
TRBV6-5	TRBJ1-6	NA	once	CASRGEAYNSPLHF	TGTGCCAGCAGAGGGGAGGCGTATAATTCACCCCTCCACTTT
TRBV6-2/TRBV6-3	TRBJ1-1	TRBD1	many	CASSFPDRTNTEAFF	TGTGCCAGCAGTTTCCCGGACAGGACGAACACTGAAGCTTTCTTT
TRBV9	TRBJ1-2	TRBD1	NA	CASSGQGVYYGYTF	TGTGCCAGCAGCGGACAGGGTGTATACTATGGCTACACCTTC
TRBV5-4	TRBJ2-7	TRBD1	NA	CASSLLTGGSDEQYF	TGTGCCAGCAGCTTGTTGACAGGGGGCAGCGACGAGCAGTACTTC
TRBV19	TRBJ1-4	NA	NA	CASSIPISGLRNEKLFF	TGTGCCAGTAGTATACCGATTTCGGGACTGAGGAACGAAAAACTGTTTTTT
TRBV7-8	TRBJ2-7	NA	NA	CASSSYLIAGPGWDEQYF	TGTGCCAGCAGCAGTTACCTGATTGCGGGGCCCGGGTGGGACGAGCAGTACTTC
TRBV5-6	TRBJ2-5	TRBD1	NA	CASSWWGQPQGETQYF	TGTGCCAGCAGCTGGTGGGGACAGCCCCAAGGAGAGACCCAGTACTTC
TRBV7-8	TRBJ2-7	NA	NA	CASSLEGDRLSSYEQYF	TGTGCCAGCAGCTTAGAGGGCGACAGACTCAGCTCCTACGAGCAGTACTTC
TRBV27	TRBJ2-1	NA	NA	CASSLNIYNEQFF	TGTGCCAGCAGTTTAAACATTTACAATGAGCAGTTCTTC
TRBV3-1/TRBV3-2	TRBJ2-7	TRBD1	NA	CASSPETGYEQYF	TGTGCCAGCAGCCCAGAGACAGGGTACGAGCAGTACTTC
TRBV10-3	TRBJ2-3	TRBD1	NA	CAIRDSGQGPDTQYF	TGTGCCATCAGGGACTCCGGACAGGGTCCAGATACGCAGTATTTT
TRBV5-4	TRBJ1-2	NA	few	CASSLDSIYGYTF	TGTGCCAGCAGCCTGGACAGCATCTATGGCTACACCTTC
TRBV30	TRBJ1-1	NA	NA	CAWNRGGGTMNTEAFF	TGTGCCTGGAACCGCGGTGGGGGGACGATGAACACTGAAGCTTTCTTT
TRBV18	TRBJ1-6	TRBD1	NA	CASSGQGSNSPLHF	TGTGCCAGCTCGGGACAGGGATCGAATTCACCCCTCCACTTT
TRBV7-6	TRBJ2-1	TRBD1	NA	CASSLAGQGARNEQFF	TGTGCCAGCAGCTTAGCGGGCCAGGGGGCTAGGAATGAGCAGTTCTTC
TRBV10-3	TRBJ1-2	NA	NA	CAFSSGDYGYTF	TGTGCCTTCAGTTCGGGTGATTATGGCTACACCTTC
TRBV5-6	TRBJ2-7	TRBD2	NA	CASSPSGAPYEQYF	TGTGCCAGCAGTCCCAGCGGGGCCCCCTACGAGCAGTACTTC
TRBV19	TRBJ1-1	NA	NA	CASSDLPGRTEAFF	TGTGCCAGTAGTGATTTGCCAGGGCGAACTGAAGCTTTCTTT
TRBV7-2	TRBJ2-4	NA	NA	CASSLASGEFGGAKNIQYF	TGTGCCAGCAGCTTAGCGTCGGGAGAATTCGGGGGAGCCAAAAACATTCAGTACTTC
TRBV5-4	TRBJ2-6	NA	few	CASSFENSGANVLTF	TGTGCCAGCAGCTTTGAGAACTCTGGGGCCAACGTCCTGACTTTC
TRBV10-3	TRBJ2-1	NA	NA	CAIRQQGQNNEQFF	TGTGCCATCAGGCAGCAGGGTCAAAACAATGAGCAGTTCTTC
TRBV7-9	TRBJ2-7	NA	NA	CASSPTGYSYEQYF	TGTGCCAGCAGCCCGACTGGATACTCCTACGAGCAGTACTTC
TRBV6-6	TRBJ1-1	NA	NA	CASIDVERAFF	TGTGCCAGCATCGATGTCGAGAGGGCTTTCTTT
TRBV7-8	TRBJ1-4	NA	NA	CASSTGVGGPTTNEKLFF	TGTGCCAGCAGCACGGGGGTGGGTGGGCCCACAACTAATGAAAAACTGTTTTTT
TRBV9	TRBJ1-4	NA	NA	CASSVGQFATNEKLFF	TGTGCCAGCAGCGTAGGGCAGTTTGCAACTAATGAAAAACTGTTTTTT
TRBV7-2	TRBJ1-5	NA	NA	CASSGTGGEPQHF	TGTGCCAGCAGCGGAACCGGTGGAGAGCCCCAGCATTTT
TRBV23-1	TRBJ1-6	NA	NA	CASSHQQGSPLHF	TGCGCCAGCAGTCACCAACAGGGTTCACCCCTCCACTTT
TRBV20-1	TRBJ1-5	NA	NA	CSASYRSQSNQPQHF	TGCAGTGCTAGTTATAGGAGCCAAAGCAATCAGCCCCAGCATTTT
TRBV21-1	TRBJ2-2	NA	NA	CASSLRGGLVTGELFF	TGTGCCAGCAGCCTACGGGGGGGCCTGGTCACCGGGGAGCTGTTTTTT
TRBV11-2	TRBJ1-5	NA	NA	CASSLLGQPQHF	TGTGCCAGCAGCCTACTCGGTCAGCCCCAGCATTTT
TRBV2	TRBJ1-5	NA	NA	CASKLRSNQPQHF	TGTGCCAGCAAGCTTAGAAGCAATCAGCCCCAGCATTTT
TRBV7-8	TRBJ1-2	NA	NA	CASSLGLSEGYTF	TGTGCCAGCAGCTTAGGTCTAAGCGAGGGCTACACCTTC
TRBV3-1/TRBV3-2	TRBJ2-1	NA	NA	CASSQGAHLYNEQFF	TGTGCCAGCAGCCAAGGGGCCCACTTGTACAATGAGCAGTTCTTC
TRBV6-1	TRBJ1-5	NA	NA	CASSGKQGFGNQPQHF	TGTGCCAGCAGTGGCAAACAGGGTTTCGGCAATCAGCCCCAGCATTTT
TRBV30	TRBJ1-5	NA	NA	CAWSVQGDQPQHF	TGTGCCTGGAGTGTACAAGGGGATCAGCCCCAGCATTTT
TRBV6-5	TRBJ1-1	NA	NA	CASTLRAGWWTEAFF	TGTGCCAGCACTTTACGCGCGGGTTGGTGGACTGAAGCTTTCTTT
TRBV19	TRBJ2-7	TRBD1	NA	CASSRSRDSLTYEQYF	TGTGCCAGTAGTAGAAGCCGGGACAGCTTAACCTACGAGCAGTACTTC
TRBV21-1	TRBJ1-5	NA	NA	CAGEGGGGYQPQHF	TGTGCCGGGGAGGGGGGGGGCGGGTATCAGCCCCAGCATTTT
TRBV7-9	TRBJ1-3	NA	few	CASSTLAEAGNTIYF	TGTGCCAGCAGCACCCTGGCAGAAGCTGGAAACACCATATATTTT
TRBV5-1	TRBJ2-6	TRBD1	once	CASSPPGTGGANVLTF	TGCGCCAGCAGCCCGCCCGGGACAGGGGGGGCCAACGTCCTGACTTTC
TRBV5-1	TRBJ2-1	NA	NA	CASSPDRLQFF	TGCGCCAGCAGCCCCGACAGATTGCAGTTCTTC
TRBV11-2	TRBJ2-2	TRBD1	NA	CASSFPGQGARTGELFF	TGTGCCAGCAGCTTTCCGGGACAGGGGGCGCGGACCGGGGAGCTGTTTTTT
TRBV28	TRBJ1-5	NA	NA	CASSAGRWGRLGNQPQHF	TGTGCCAGCAGTGCAGGGCGTTGGGGTAGATTGGGCAATCAGCCCCAGCATTTT
TRBV6-5	TRBJ1-6	TRBD1	once	CASTGTVNSPLHF	TGTGCCAGCACCGGGACAGTGAATTCACCCCTCCACTTT
TRBV6-5	TRBJ1-2	TRBD1	NA	CASSKDRSDYGYTF	TGTGCCAGCAGTAAGGACAGGTCCGACTATGGCTACACCTTC
TRBV5-1	TRBJ2-7	TRBD2	once	CASSLWPSGGAPHEQYF	TGCGCCAGCAGCTTGTGGCCTAGCGGGGGGGCTCCTCATGAGCAGTACTTC
TRBV5-1	TRBJ2-3	TRBD1	NA	CASSAPQGKTNTDTQYF	TGCGCCAGCAGCGCCCCACAGGGGAAGACGAACACAGATACGCAGTATTTT
TRBV6-2/TRBV6-3	TRBJ2-3	TRBD2	NA	CASSYPRGGGVPDTQYF	TGTGCCAGCAGTTACCCTCGGGGCGGGGGGGTCCCAGATACGCAGTATTTT
TRBV12-5	TRBJ1-1	NA	NA	CASAFPSSAVRNTEAFF	TGTGCTAGTGCCTTCCCCTCCTCGGCGGTTAGAAACACTGAAGCTTTCTTT
TRBV2	TRBJ1-1	TRBD1	NA	CASIGQGAGTEAFF	TGTGCCAGCATCGGACAGGGGGCTGGTACTGAAGCTTTCTTT
TRBV9	TRBJ2-7	TRBD2	NA	CASSGTPGGYEQYF	TGTGCCAGCAGCGGGACCCCGGGGGGTTACGAGCAGTACTTC
TRBV19	TRBJ2-7	TRBD1	NA	CASSSAGQGADEQYF	TGTGCCAGTAGTAGCGCGGGACAGGGGGCAGACGAGCAGTACTTC